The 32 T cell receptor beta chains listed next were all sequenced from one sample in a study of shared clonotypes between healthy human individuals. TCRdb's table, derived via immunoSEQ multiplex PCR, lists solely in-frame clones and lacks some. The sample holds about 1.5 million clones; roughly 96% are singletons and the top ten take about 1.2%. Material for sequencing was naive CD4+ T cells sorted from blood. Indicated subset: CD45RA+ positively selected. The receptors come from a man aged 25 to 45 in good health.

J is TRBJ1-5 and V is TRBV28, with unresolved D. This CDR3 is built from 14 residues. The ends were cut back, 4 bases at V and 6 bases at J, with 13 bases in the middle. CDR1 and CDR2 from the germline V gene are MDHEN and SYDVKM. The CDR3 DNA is TGTGCCAGCAGTTCTGGAGGGTTTGGTCAGCCCCAGCATTTT. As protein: CASSSGGFGQPQHF.

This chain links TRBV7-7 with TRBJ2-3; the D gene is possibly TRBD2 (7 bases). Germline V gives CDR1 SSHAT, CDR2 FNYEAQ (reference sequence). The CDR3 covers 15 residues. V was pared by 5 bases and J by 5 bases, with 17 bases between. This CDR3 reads CASSPTSARGDTQYF. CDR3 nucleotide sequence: TGTGCCAGCAGCCCTACTAGCGCCAGGGGAGATACGCAGTATTTT.

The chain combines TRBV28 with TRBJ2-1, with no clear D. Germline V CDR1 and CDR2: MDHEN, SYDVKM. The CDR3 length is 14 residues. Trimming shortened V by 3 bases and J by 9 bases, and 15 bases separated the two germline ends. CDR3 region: CASSLSGRISEQFF. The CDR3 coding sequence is TGTGCCAGCAGTTTGTCTGGACGTATCTCTGAGCAGTTCTTC. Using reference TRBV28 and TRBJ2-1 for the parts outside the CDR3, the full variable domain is DVKVTQSSRYLVKRTGEKVFLECVQDMDHENMFWYRQDPGLGLRLIYFSYDVKMKEKGDIPEGYSVSREKKERFSLILESASTNQTSMYLCASSLSGRISEQFFGPGTRLTVL.

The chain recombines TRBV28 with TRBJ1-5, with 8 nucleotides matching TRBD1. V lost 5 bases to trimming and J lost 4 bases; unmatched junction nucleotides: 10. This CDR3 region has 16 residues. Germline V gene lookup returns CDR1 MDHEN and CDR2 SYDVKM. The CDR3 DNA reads TGTGCCAGCAGTGTTCACAGGGGGACCGGAAATCAGCCCCAGCATTTT. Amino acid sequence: CASSVHRGTGNQPQHF.

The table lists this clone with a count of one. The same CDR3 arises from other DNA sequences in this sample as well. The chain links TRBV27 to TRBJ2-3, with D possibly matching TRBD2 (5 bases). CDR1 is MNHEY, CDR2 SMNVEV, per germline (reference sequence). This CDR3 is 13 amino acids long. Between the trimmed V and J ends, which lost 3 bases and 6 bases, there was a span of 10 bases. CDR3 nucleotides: TGTGCCAGCAGTTTGCGAGGGTTGGATACGCAGTATTTT. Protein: CASSLRGLDTQYF.

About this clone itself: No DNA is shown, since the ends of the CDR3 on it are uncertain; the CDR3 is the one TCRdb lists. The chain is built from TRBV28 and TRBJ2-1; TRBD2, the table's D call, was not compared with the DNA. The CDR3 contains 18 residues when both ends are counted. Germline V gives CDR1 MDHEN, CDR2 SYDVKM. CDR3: CASSSSNLAGGYYNEQFF.

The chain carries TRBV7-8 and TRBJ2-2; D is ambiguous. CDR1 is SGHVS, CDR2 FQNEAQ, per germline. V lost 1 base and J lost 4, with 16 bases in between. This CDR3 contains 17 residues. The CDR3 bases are TGTGCCAGCAGCTTAGTTACAGCTATAGGATCCACCGGGGAGCTGTTTTTT. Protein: CASSLVTAIGSTGELFF.

In nucleotides, the CDR3 is TGTGCCATCAGTGAGCCCACTAGCGGGAGTAGTGAGCAGTACTTC. Translating it yields CAISEPTSGSSEQYF. The chain carries TRBV10-3 and TRBJ2-7; 11 nucleotides line up with TRBD2. This CDR3 spans 15 amino acids. V lost 2 bases to trimming and J lost 7 bases; unmatched junction nucleotides: 7. Germline loops: CDR1 ENHRY, CDR2 SYGVKD.

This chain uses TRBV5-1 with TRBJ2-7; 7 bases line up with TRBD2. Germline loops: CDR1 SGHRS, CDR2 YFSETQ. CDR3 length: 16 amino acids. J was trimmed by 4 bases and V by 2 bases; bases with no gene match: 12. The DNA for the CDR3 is TGCGCCAGCAGCTTCAGTGGGAGGGCCTATGTATACGAGCAGTACTTC. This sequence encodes CASSFSGRAYVYEQYF.

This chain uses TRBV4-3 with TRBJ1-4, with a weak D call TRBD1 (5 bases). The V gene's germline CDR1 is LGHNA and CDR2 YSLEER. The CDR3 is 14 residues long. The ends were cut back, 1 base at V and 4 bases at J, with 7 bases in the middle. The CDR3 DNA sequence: TGCGCCAGCAGCCAAGGCCAGGGTAATGAAAAACTGTTTTTT. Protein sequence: CASSQGQGNEKLFF.

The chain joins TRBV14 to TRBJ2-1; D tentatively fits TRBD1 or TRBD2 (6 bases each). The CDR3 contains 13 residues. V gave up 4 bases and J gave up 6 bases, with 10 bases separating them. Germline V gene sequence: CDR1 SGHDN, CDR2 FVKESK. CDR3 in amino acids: CASSPRGRNEQFF. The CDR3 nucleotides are TGTGCCAGCAGCCCCCGGGGGCGCAATGAGCAGTTCTTC.

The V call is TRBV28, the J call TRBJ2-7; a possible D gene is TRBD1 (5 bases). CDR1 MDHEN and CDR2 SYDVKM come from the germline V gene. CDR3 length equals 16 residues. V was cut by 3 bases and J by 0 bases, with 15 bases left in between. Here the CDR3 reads CASSFLGQGSSYEQYF. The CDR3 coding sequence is TGTGCCAGCAGTTTCTTAGGGCAGGGTAGCTCCTACGAGCAGTACTTC.

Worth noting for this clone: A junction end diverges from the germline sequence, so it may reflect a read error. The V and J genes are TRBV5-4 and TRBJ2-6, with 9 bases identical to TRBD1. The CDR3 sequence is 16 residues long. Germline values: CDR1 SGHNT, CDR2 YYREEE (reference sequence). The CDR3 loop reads CATRGQGISGANVPTF. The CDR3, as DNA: TGTGCCACAAGGGGACAGGGAATCTCTGGGGCCAACGTCCCGACTTTC.

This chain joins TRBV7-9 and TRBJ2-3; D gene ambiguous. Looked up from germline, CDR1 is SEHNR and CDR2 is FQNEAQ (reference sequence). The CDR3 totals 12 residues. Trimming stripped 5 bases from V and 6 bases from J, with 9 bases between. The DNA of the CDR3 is TGTGCCAGCAGCCCACGGGTGGATACGCAGTATTTT. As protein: CASSPRVDTQYF.

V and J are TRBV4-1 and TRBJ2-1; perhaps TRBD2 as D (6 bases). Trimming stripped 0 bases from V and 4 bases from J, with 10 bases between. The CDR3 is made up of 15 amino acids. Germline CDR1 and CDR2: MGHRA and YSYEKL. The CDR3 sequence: CASSQDWGEYNEQFF. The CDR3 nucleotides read TGCGCCAGCAGCCAAGATTGGGGGGAGTACAATGAGCAGTTCTTC.

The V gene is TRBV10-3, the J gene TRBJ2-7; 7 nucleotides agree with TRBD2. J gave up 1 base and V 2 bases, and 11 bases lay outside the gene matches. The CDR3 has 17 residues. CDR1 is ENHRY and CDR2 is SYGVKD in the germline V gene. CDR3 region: CAISEPVGGVRSYEQYF. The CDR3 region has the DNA TGTGCCATCAGTGAGCCCGTTGGGGGGGTTAGATCCTACGAGCAGTACTTC.

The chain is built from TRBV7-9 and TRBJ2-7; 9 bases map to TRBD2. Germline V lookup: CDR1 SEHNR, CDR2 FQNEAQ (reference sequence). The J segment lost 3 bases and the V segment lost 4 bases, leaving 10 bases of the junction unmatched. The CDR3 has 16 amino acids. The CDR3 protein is CASSYPDSGSLYEQYF. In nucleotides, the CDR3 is TGTGCCAGCAGCTACCCCGATAGCGGGAGTCTCTACGAGCAGTACTTC. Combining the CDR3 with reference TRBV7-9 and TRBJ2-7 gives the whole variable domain DTGVSQNPRHKITKRGQNVTFRCDPISEHNRLYWYRQTLGQGPEFLTYFQNEAQLEKSRLLSDRFSAERPKGSFSTLEIQRTEQGDSAMYLCASSYPDSGSLYEQYFGPGTRLTVT.

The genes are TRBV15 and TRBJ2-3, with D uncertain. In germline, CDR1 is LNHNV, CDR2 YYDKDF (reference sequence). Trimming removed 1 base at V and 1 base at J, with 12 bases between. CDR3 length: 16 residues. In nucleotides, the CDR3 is TGTGCCACCAGCAGAGCGTTGGCTTCCGGCACAGATACGCAGTATTTT. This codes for CATSRALASGTDTQYF.

The DNA of the CDR3 is TGTGCCAGCAGCGTGGGCTTCAATGAGCAGTTCTTC. It yields the protein CASSVGFNEQFF. The rearrangement joins TRBV9 to TRBJ2-1, with D hard to call. Trimming stripped 2 bases from V and 6 bases from J, with 6 bases between. Germline CDR1 and CDR2: SGDLS and YYNGEE. The CDR3 extends over 12 amino acids. The full variable domain, its missing parts supplied by reference TRBV9 and TRBJ2-1, is DSGVTQTPKHLITATGQRVTLRCSPRSGDLSVYWYQQSLDQGLQFLIQYYNGEERAKGNILERFSAQQFPDLHSELNLSSLELGDSALYFCASSVGFNEQFFGPGTRLTVL.

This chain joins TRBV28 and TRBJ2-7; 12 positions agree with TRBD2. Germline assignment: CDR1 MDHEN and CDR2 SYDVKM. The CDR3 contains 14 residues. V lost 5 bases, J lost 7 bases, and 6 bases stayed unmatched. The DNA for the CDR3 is TGTGCCAGCAGTCGACTAGCGGGAGATAGTGAGCAGTACTTC. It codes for CASSRLAGDSEQYF.

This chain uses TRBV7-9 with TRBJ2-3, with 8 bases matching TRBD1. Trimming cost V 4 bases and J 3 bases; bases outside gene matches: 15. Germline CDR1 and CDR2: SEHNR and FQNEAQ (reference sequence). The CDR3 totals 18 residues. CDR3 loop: CASSSDRAAADSTDTQYF. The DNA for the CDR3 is TGTGCCAGCAGCTCGGACAGGGCGGCGGCCGACTCGACAGATACGCAGTATTTT.

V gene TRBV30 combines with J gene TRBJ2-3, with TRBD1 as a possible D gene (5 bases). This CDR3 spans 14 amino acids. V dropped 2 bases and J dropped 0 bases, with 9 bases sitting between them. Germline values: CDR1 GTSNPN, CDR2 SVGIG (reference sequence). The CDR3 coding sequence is TGTGCCTGGAGTCCGAGACAGAGCACAGATACGCAGTATTTT. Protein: CAWSPRQSTDTQYF.

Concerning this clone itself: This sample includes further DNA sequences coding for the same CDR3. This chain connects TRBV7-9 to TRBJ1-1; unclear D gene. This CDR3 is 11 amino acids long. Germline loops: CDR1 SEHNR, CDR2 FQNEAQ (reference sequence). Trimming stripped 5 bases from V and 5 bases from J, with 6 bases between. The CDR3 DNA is TGTGCCAGCAGCCCTAAGACTGAAGCTTTCTTT. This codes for CASSPKTEAFF.

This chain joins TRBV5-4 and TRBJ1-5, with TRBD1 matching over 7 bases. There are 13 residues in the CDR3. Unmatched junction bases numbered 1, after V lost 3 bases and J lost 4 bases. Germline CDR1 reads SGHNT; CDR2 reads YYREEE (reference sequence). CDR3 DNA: TGTGCCAGCAGCTCGGACAGGAATCAGCCCCAGCATTTT. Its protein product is CASSSDRNQPQHF.

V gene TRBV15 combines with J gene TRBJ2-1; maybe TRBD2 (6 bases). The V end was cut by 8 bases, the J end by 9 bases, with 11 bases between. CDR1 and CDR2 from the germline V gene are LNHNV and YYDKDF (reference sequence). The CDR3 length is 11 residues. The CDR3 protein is CATSAGIEQFF. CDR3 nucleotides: TGTGCCACCTCCGCGGGGATTGAGCAGTTCTTC.

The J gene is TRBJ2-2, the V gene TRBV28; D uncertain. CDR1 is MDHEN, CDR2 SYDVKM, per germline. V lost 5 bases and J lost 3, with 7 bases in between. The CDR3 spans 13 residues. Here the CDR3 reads CASSHQYTGELFF. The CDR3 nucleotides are TGTGCCAGCAGTCATCAGTACACCGGGGAGCTGTTTTTT. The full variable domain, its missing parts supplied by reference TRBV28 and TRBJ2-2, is DVKVTQSSRYLVKRTGEKVFLECVQDMDHENMFWYRQDPGLGLRLIYFSYDVKMKEKGDIPEGYSVSREKKERFSLILESASTNQTSMYLCASSHQYTGELFFGEGSRLTVL.

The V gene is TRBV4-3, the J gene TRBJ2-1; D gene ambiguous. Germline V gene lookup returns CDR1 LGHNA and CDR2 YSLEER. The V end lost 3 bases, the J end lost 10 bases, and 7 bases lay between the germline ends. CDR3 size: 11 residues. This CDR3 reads CASSHLEEQFF. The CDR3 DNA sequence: TGCGCCAGCAGCCACCTCGAAGAGCAGTTCTTC.

The CDR3 DNA reads as TGTGCCAGCACCAGAAGGCTTTTCACAGATACGCAGTATTTT. Its translation is CASTRRLFTDTQYF. The V call is TRBV28, the J call TRBJ2-3; D uncertain. This CDR3 is 14 amino acids long. V lost 7 bases, J lost 2 bases, and 13 bases lay in between. Germline assignment: CDR1 MDHEN and CDR2 SYDVKM.

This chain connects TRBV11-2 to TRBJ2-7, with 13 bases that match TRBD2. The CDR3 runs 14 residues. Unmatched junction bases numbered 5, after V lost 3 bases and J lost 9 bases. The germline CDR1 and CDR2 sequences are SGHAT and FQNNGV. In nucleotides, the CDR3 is TGTGCCAGCAGCTTCTTGGGACTAGCGGGACGGCAGTACTTC. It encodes CASSFLGLAGRQYF.

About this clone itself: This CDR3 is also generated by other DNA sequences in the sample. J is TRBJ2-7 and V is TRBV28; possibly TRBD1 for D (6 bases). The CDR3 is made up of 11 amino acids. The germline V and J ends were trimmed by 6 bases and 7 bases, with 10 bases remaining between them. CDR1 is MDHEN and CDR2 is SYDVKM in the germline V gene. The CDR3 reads CASSPRGEQYF. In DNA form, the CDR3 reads TGTGCCAGCAGCCCCAGGGGTGAGCAGTACTTC.

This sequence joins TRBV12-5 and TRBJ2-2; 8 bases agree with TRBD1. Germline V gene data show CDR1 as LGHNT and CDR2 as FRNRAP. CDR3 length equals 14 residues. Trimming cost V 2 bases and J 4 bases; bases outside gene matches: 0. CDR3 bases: TGTGCTAGTGGTTTGACAGGGGGCACCGGGGAGCTGTTTTTT. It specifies CASGLTGGTGELFF. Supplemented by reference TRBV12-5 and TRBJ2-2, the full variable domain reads DARVTQTPRHKVTEMGQEVTMRCQPILGHNTVFWYRQTMMQGLELLAYFRNRAPLDDSGMPKDRFSAEMPDATLATLKIQPSEPRDSAVYFCASGLTGGTGELFFGEGSRLTVL.

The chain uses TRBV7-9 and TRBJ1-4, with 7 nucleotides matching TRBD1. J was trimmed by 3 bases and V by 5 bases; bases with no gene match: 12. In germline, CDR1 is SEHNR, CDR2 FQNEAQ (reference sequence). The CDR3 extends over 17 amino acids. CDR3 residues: CASSLSTGPVPNEKLFF. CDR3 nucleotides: TGTGCCAGCAGCCTCTCGACAGGGCCTGTGCCTAATGAAAAACTGTTTTTT.